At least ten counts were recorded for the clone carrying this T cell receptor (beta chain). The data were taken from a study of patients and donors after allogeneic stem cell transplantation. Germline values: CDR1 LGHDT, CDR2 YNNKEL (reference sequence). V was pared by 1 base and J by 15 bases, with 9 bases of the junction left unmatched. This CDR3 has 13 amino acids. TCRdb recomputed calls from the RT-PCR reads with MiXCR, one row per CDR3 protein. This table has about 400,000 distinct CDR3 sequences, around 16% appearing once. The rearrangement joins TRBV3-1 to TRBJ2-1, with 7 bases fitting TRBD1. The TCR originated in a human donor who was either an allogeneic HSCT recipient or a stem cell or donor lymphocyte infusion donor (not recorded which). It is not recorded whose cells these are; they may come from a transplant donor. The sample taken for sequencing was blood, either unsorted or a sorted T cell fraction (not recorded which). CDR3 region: CASSQVQGQGWFF. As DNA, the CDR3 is TGTGCCAGCAGCCAAGTACAGGGGCAGGGGTGGTTCTTC.